By share, the clone carrying this TCR beta chain counts as large. Its antigen is not known. From the 5' RACE reads, TCRdb called clonotypes with MiXCR, one entry per CDR3 protein. The sample gives about 5,000 distinct CDR3 sequences, 7.8% of which show up once; about 15% is in the top ten. Germline CDR1 is MNHEY and CDR2 is SVGEGT. The CDR3 is 14 residues long. Trimming removed 0 bases from V and 2 bases from J, with 7 bases in between. Time point described: sample taken at primary tumor resection. These data originate in a study of spatial heterogeneity in lung cancer. The study's findings and limits: Tumoral mutation counts were tracked by counts of expanded intratumoral alpha and beta TCRs.

The sequenced sample was lung tumor tissue, obtained at surgery. V is TRBV6-2 or TRBV6-3 and J is TRBJ2-5; a possible D gene is TRBD1 (5 bases). This TCR came from a female donor with early-stage non-small cell lung cancer. This chain's CDR3 is CASSYSGRQETQYF. The CDR3, as DNA: TGTGCCAGCAGTTACTCGGGGCGGCAAGAGACCCAGTACTTC.